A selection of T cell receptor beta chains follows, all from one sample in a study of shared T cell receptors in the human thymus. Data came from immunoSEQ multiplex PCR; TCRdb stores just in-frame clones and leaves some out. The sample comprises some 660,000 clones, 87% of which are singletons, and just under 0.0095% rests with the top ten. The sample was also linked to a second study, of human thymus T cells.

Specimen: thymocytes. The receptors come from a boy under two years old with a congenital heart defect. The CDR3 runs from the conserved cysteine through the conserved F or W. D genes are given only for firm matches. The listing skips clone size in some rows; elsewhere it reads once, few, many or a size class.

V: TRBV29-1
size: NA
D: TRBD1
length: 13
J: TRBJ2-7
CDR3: CSVDRGQGYEQYF
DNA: TGCAGCGTTGACAGGGGGCAAGGCTACGAGCAGTACTTC

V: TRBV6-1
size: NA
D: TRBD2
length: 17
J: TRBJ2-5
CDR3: CASSELTSGRGGETQYF
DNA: TGTGCCAGCAGTGAATTAACTAGCGGGAGAGGAGGAGAGACCCAGTACTTC

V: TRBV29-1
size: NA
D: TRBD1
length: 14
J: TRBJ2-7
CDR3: CSFGRLGQHYEQYF
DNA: TGCAGCTTTGGTCGTTTGGGACAGCATTACGAGCAGTACTTC

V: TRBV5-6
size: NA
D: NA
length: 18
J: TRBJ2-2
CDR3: CASSFMEIRQKNTGELFF
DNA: TGTGCCAGCAGCTTCATGGAGATTAGGCAAAAGAACACCGGGGAGCTGTTTTTT

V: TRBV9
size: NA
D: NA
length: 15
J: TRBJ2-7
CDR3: CASSVKDSPLYEQYF
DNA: TGTGCCAGCAGCGTCAAGGACAGCCCGCTCTACGAGCAGTACTTC

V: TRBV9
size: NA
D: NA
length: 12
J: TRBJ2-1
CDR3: CASSVEYNEQFF
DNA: TGTGCCAGCAGTGTCGAGTACAATGAGCAGTTCTTC

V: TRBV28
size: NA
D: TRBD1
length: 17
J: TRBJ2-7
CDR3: CASRSPPGQGRSYEQYF
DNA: TGTGCCAGCAGGTCTCCCCCGGGACAGGGGAGGTCCTACGAGCAGTACTTC

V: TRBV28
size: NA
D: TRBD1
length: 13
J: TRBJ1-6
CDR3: CASRLDRASPLHF
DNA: TGTGCCAGCAGATTGGACAGGGCCTCACCCCTCCACTTT

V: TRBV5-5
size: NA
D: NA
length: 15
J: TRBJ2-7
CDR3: CASSLSEGGAYEQYF
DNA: TGTGCCAGCAGCTTGAGCGAAGGGGGAGCCTACGAGCAGTACTTC

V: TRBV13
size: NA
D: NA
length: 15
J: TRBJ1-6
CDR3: CASSLGRVLNSPLHF
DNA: TGTGCCAGCAGCTTAGGACGGGTGCTAAATTCACCCCTCCACTTT

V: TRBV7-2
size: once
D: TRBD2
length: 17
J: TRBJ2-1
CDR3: CASSLPLAGGNYNEQFF
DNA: TGTGCCAGCAGCTTACCACTAGCGGGAGGCAACTACAATGAGCAGTTCTTC

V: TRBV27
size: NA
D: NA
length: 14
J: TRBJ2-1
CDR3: CASVWGRSNNEQFF
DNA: TGTGCCAGCGTCTGGGGCAGAAGCAACAATGAGCAGTTCTTC

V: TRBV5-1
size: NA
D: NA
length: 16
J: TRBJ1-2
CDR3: CASSLDSTNLGYGYTF
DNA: TGCGCCAGCAGCTTGGATTCAACAAATCTAGGCTATGGCTACACCTTC

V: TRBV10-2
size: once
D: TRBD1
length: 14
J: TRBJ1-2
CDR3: CASSWDRAAYGYTF
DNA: TGCGCCAGCAGTTGGGACAGGGCTGCCTATGGCTACACCTTC

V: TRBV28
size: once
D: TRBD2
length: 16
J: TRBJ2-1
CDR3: CASSCQREGHRGEQFF
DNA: TGTGCCAGCAGTTGTCAGCGGGAGGGCCATAGAGGTGAGCAGTTCTTC

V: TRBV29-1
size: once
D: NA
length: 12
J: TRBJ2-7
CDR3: CSVEETGYEQYF
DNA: TGCAGCGTTGAGGAGACAGGATACGAGCAGTACTTC

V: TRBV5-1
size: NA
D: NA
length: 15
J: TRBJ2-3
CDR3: CASSHGRGSTDTQYF
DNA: TGCGCCAGCAGCCACGGACGGGGGTCGACAGATACGCAGTATTTT

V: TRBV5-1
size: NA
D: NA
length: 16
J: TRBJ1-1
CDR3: CASSLDRSDRNTEAFF
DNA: TGCGCCAGCAGCTTGGATAGGAGCGACAGGAACACTGAAGCTTTCTTT

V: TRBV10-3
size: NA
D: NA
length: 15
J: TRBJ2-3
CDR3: CAISESERGTDTQYF
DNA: TGTGCCATCAGTGAGAGCGAGCGGGGCACAGATACGCAGTATTTT

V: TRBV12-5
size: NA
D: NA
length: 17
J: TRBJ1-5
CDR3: CASGLAPQGYSNQPQHF
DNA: TGTGCTAGTGGTTTGGCCCCACAGGGTTATAGCAATCAGCCCCAGCATTTT